The sequence of this T cell receptor beta chain was determined in a study of beta chain features in type 1 diabetes. Across the whole study: Across every sample, about 100 million sorted cells were examined in total.

Points from the study as a whole: Type 1 diabetes patients had moderately but significantly shorter TCRB CDR3s in all four CD4+ subsets.

cDNA synthesis used the whole RNA isolate, giving expressed TCRB sequences. Profiling relied on immunoSEQ multiplex PCR, and the TCRdb table lists in-frame clones only, not all of them. The sample consists of some 290,000 clones, over 11% of them appearing once. The CDR3 contains 15 residues. Per the germline V gene, CDR1 is SGHAT and CDR2 is FQNNGV. Trimming stripped 5 bases from V and 6 bases from J, with 20 bases between. Worth noting for this clone: Its matching antigen is unknown.

This TCR derives from a man aged 25-45 years with type 1 diabetes. The chain employs TRBV11-2 and TRBJ2-7; D unresolved. Sequencing input: naive CD4+ T cells from blood. In DNA form, the CDR3 reads TGTGCCAGCAGCATTGGTTTGGCACCCGAGCGCGAGCAGTACTTC. Protein sequence: CASSIGLAPEREQYF.